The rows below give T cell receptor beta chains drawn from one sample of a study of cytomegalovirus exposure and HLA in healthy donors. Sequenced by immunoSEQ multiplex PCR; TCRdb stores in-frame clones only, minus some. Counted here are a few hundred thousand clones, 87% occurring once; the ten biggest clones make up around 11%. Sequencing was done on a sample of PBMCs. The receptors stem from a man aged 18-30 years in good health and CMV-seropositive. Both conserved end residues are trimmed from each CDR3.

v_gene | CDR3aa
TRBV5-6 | ASSHLRWTSYGYT
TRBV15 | ATSADRGRLAEAF
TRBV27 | ASSSLNPTDEKLF
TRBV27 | ASSLYGLETQY
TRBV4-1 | ASSLLQGENPQY
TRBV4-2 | ASSQANSYEQY
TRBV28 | AGGRGAEH
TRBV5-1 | ASSLASQETQY
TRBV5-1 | ASSFSGRNQPQH
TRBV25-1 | ASSLGTGVLETQY
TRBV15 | ATSSLAGAEPYEQY
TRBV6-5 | ASSLFPYSNQPQH
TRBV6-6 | ASNQGAWEEQF
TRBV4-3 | ASSQERMEVYGYT
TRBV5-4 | ASSFGETFSYEQY
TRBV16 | ASSQLPDGSTYEQY
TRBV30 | AWRGTASNYGYT
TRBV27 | ASSTGQGIVHEQY
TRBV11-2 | ASSLQTDTQY
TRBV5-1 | ASSPSSPNYGYT
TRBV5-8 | ASSPSANSYEQY
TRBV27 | ASRVGEGQPQH
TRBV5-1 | ASSKGPSAEAF
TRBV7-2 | ASSLTGGSEQY
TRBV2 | ATPVIRAGANVLT
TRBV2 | ASGHTGTEI
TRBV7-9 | ASSSYGLAF
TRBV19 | ASSIGFRGNTEAF
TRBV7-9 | ASSATGGSYEQY
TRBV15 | ATSKPGSSHEQF
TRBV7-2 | ASSIALAPQETQY
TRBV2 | ASSRTGYSDGYT
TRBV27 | ASSSTGGSEKLF
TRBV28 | ASSYSYEQY
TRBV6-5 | ASSYLGTATGELF
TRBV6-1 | ASSERTGGYT
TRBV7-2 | ASSLAPGTAGNEQF
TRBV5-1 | ASSFIAGTSYEQY
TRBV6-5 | ASRAPGQRNYGYT
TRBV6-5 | ASMREASHEQY
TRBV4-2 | ASSQDRGRFEAF
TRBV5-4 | ASSMREY
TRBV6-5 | ASSPQGSGNTIY
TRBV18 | ASSPDRGGYGYT
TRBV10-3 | AISDDPATNEKLF